A selection of T cell receptor beta chains follows, all from one sample in a study of blood T cell repertoires in COVID-19. Here immunoSEQ multiplex PCR was the method, and the copy in TCRdb shows in-frame clones only, minus some. The table records 250,000 to 300,000 clones, 86% of them present only once. The source material was peripheral blood. The receptor set was obtained from a man under 40 with active or convalescent COVID-19. CDR3s include the opening cysteine and the closing phenylalanine or tryptophan. Each record gives: clone size, V gene, D gene, J gene, CDR3 DNA, CDR3 protein. The D gene is left open where the match is weak. Expanded clones are given a class, and other clones once, few, many or no size at all.

NA	TRBV3-1/TRBV3-2	TRBD1	TRBJ1-4	TGTGCCGCTGACCGACAGGGGGCAACTAATGAAAAACTGTTTTTT	CAADRQGATNEKLFF
few	TRBV2	TRBD1	TRBJ1-4	TGTGCCAGCAGTGGGGGGACAGGGGGTCGGATTGAAAAACTGTTTTTT	CASSGGTGGRIEKLFF
NA	TRBV9	TRBD1	TRBJ1-2	TGTGCCAGCAGCCCGGACAGGGGCTATGGCTACACCTTC	CASSPDRGYGYTF
NA	TRBV5-6	NA	TRBJ2-7	TGTGCCAGCAGCTCATCCAGGTGGGTCTTGGGCGAGCAGTACTTC	CASSSSRWVLGEQYF
NA	TRBV27	NA	TRBJ2-5	TGTGCCAGCAGGGGCTCGTACCAAGAGACCCAGTACTTC	CASRGSYQETQYF
NA	TRBV6-5	NA	TRBJ2-1	TGTGCCAGCAGGACACAGGGTCCCTACAATGAGCAGTTCTTC	CASRTQGPYNEQFF
NA	TRBV9	TRBD2	TRBJ2-3	TGTGCCAGCTCCAAGGGGGCTAGCGGGGGCACAGATACGCAGTATTTT	CASSKGASGGTDTQYF
NA	TRBV12-3/TRBV12-4	TRBD2	TRBJ2-5	TGTGCCAGCGGACTAGAGCGAGAGACCCAGTACTTC	CASGLERETQYF
NA	TRBV21-1	NA	TRBJ1-5	TGTGCCAGCATGGTTACAGGTCGCAATCAGCCCCAGCATTTT	CASMVTGRNQPQHF
NA	TRBV18	TRBD1	TRBJ1-1	TGTGCCAGCTCCGGGACAGGTGTTGAAGCTTTCTTT	CASSGTGVEAFF
NA	TRBV10-2	NA	TRBJ1-5	TGCGCCAGCAGTGACAGAAGGACAGTCCGGCAGCCCCAGCATTTT	CASSDRRTVRQPQHF
NA	TRBV18	NA	TRBJ2-3	TGTGCCAGCTCACCACCTGTCGCAGAGAAAGAGCGAGCAGATACGCAGTATTTT	CASSPPVAEKERADTQYF
NA	TRBV9	NA	TRBJ2-1	TGTGCCAGCAGCCCCCGCGGTAGCCCGGATGAGCAGTTCTTC	CASSPRGSPDEQFF
NA	TRBV18	TRBD2	TRBJ2-5	TGTGCCAGCTCACCACCAGGTAGCGGGGGCCCCTGGGAGACCCAGTACTTC	CASSPPGSGGPWETQYF
NA	TRBV27	NA	TRBJ1-5	TGTGCCAGCAGTTTCGGAGGAGCCTTCAATCAGCCCCAGCATTTT	CASSFGGAFNQPQHF
NA	TRBV7-9	NA	TRBJ1-1	TGTGCCAGCAGCTCCGATGATGACAGGTCGTCAATGAACACTGAAGCTTTCTTT	CASSSDDDRSSMNTEAFF
NA	TRBV7-8	TRBD1	TRBJ1-6	TGTGCCAGCAGCCCGGACAGGGTGGGCAATTCACCCCTCCACTTT	CASSPDRVGNSPLHF
NA	TRBV6-5	NA	TRBJ2-7	TGTGCCAGCAGTTACGGTAACAACTACGAGCAGTACTTC	CASSYGNNYEQYF
NA	TRBV2	TRBD2	TRBJ2-3	TGTGCCAGCGGGGGGGAGGGGCTGGCTACGCAGTATTTT	CASGGEGLATQYF
NA	TRBV5-4	TRBD1	TRBJ1-2	TGTGCCAGCAGCTCAAGAACCGGGACAGCCCTTTATGGCTACACCTTC	CASSSRTGTALYGYTF
NA	TRBV7-2	NA	TRBJ1-2	TGTGCCAGCAGCTTTCCGGGAGATGCGTGGTTTCCTGGGGGCTACACCTTC	CASSFPGDAWFPGGYTF
NA	TRBV20-1	NA	TRBJ2-3	TGCAGTGCTCCAATAGATACGCAGTATTTT	CSAPIDTQYF
NA	TRBV18	NA	TRBJ1-1	TGTGCCAGCTCCCAGGATATAACGAACACTGAAGCTTTCTTT	CASSQDITNTEAFF
NA	TRBV11-2	TRBD2	TRBJ2-7	TGTGCCAGCAGGAGAATAGCGGGGGGACAAGCCTACGAGCAGTACTTC	CASRRIAGGQAYEQYF
NA	TRBV15	NA	TRBJ2-5	TGTGCCACCAAGGGGCCCCGGAAAGAGACCCAGTACTTC	CATKGPRKETQYF
NA	TRBV7-2	NA	TRBJ2-7	TGTGCCAGCAGCTTAGGCAGGGTCTACGAGCAGTACTTC	CASSLGRVYEQYF
NA	TRBV6-5	NA	TRBJ2-7	TGTGCCAGCAGTTACTCGACAGAATCCTACGAGCAGTACTTC	CASSYSTESYEQYF
NA	TRBV19	NA	TRBJ1-1	TGTGATACGAAACAGGGAGATATCCGACACGGCACTGAAGCTTTCTTT	CDTKQGDIRHGTEAFF
once	TRBV15	NA	TRBJ1-1	TGTGCCACCAGCAGGGGGGCGAACACTGAAGCTTTCTTT	CATSRGANTEAFF
NA	TRBV27	TRBD1	TRBJ2-3	TGTGCCAGCAACTTAAGACAGGGGAACGTAAATACGCAGTATTTT	CASNLRQGNVNTQYF
NA	TRBV27	NA	TRBJ1-1	TGTGCCAGCCGTTTTTTGGGGCTGAACACTGAAGCTTTCTTT	CASRFLGLNTEAFF
once	TRBV11-2	NA	TRBJ1-4	TGTGCCAGCAGCAAAACAGGGCGGAATGAAAAACTGTTTTTT	CASSKTGRNEKLFF
NA	TRBV11-3	TRBD2	TRBJ2-1	TGTGCCAGCAGCGCGTTGGCTAGCGGGGGTTTAGAGGAGCAGTTCTTC	CASSALASGGLEEQFF
NA	TRBV5-5	TRBD1	TRBJ2-2	TGTGCCAGCAGGCCGGGACAGGCTATCTTTATCGCCGGGGAGCTGTTTTTT	CASRPGQAIFIAGELFF
few	TRBV9	NA	TRBJ2-2	TGTGCCAGCAGCGTATGGGGAGGCGGGGAGCTGTTTTTT	CASSVWGGGELFF
NA	TRBV15	NA	TRBJ1-1	TGTGCCACCAGCAGAGATCGCGGGAAATCCGAAGCTTTCTTT	CATSRDRGKSEAFF
NA	TRBV7-8	NA	TRBJ1-4	TGTGCCAGCAGCCTGGGAGTCTCGGGGGGTCAGCGTGAAAAACTGTTTTTT	CASSLGVSGGQREKLFF
NA	TRBV19	TRBD1	TRBJ1-6	TGTGCCAGTAAAAACAGGGGAGCAGATAATTCACCCCTCCACTTT	CASKNRGADNSPLHF
NA	TRBV6-6	NA	TRBJ1-4	TGTGCCAGCAGCCTGGGTCCCGGAGCAGAAAAACTGTTTTTT	CASSLGPGAEKLFF
NA	TRBV10-3	TRBD1	TRBJ1-1	TGTGCCATCTGGGACAGGGCCACTGAAGCTTTCTTT	CAIWDRATEAFF
NA	TRBV2	NA	TRBJ1-1	TGTGCCTCCCAAGGACGGAGGGACACTGAAGCTTTCTTT	CASQGRRDTEAFF
once	TRBV18	TRBD1	TRBJ2-1	TGTGCCAGCTCACGGGTCGCTCCCGGGACAGGGAACAATGAGCAGTTCTTC	CASSRVAPGTGNNEQFF
NA	TRBV29-1	TRBD1	TRBJ2-7	TGCAGCGCAGCCTCCGTTGGGACAGGGGAAGAGCAGTACTTC	CSAASVGTGEEQYF
NA	TRBV19	TRBD2	TRBJ2-1	TGTGCCAGTAGTCCCTTTGGACTAGCGGGTTCCCTTCGGGAGCAGTTCTTC	CASSPFGLAGSLREQFF
NA	TRBV7-2	TRBD1	TRBJ2-2	TGTGCCAGCAGCTCGCCACGCGTTAGACAGGGTGATACCGGGGAGCTGTTTTTT	CASSSPRVRQGDTGELFF
few	TRBV6-5	TRBD1	TRBJ1-1	TGTGCCAGCAGTTACACCGGGACAGAAGCGGCTTTCTTT	CASSYTGTEAAFF
NA	TRBV5-5	NA	TRBJ1-4	TGTGCCAGCAGCTTGGTTCTTGATGAAAAACTGTTTTTT	CASSLVLDEKLFF